This TCR beta chain was found in a study of shared clonotypes between healthy human individuals. It was into CD45RA+ naive and CD45RA-negative memory subsets that the CD4+ cells were split. Using immunoSEQ multiplex PCR, the repertoire was profiled, and TCRdb retains in-frame clones only, with some absent. The sample contains about 1.1 million clones, 78% of which appear only once. The CDR3 is 15 residues long. Germline lookup yields CDR1 SGHRS and CDR2 YFSETQ. The V end was cut by 3 bases, the J end by 4 bases, with 13 bases between. The V gene is TRBV5-1, the J gene TRBJ1-4, with D tentatively TRBD1 (6 bases). This sequence originates from a man in his late teens or twenties in good health. Some clones in this sample may be carry-over from other donors' samples. Sequencing was carried out using memory CD4+ T cells from PBMCs. Specified subset: CD45RA-negative fraction. CDR3 protein: CASSSGQTYNEKLFF. The CDR3 DNA reads as TGCGCCAGCAGCTCCGGACAGACCTATAATGAAAAACTGTTTTTT.